This T cell receptor beta chain comes out of a study of blood T cell repertoires in COVID-19. For the study at large: Researchers got acute and convalescent COVID-19 samples from the United States, Italy and Spain. The cDNA or gDNA used as material had been derived from T cells, B-cell-depleted T cells, or PBMCs.

In the original processing: The assay estimated nucleated cells by amplifying reference gene primers. Sequencing was performed with immunoSEQ multiplex PCR; in TCRdb, only in-frame clones are kept and a portion is missing. V and J calls and clone size are copied from that table; D and trimming were computed from the DNA. The sample includes about 120,000 clones, roughly 80% seen only once; the top ten take around 2.3%. Looked up from germline, CDR1 is SNHLY and CDR2 is FYNNEI. The CDR3 length is 14 residues. With 4 bases removed from V and 2 bases from J, the gap between germline ends came to 12 bases.

Material for sequencing was peripheral blood. The chain joins TRBV2 to TRBJ2-7, with D perhaps TRBD2 (5 bases). This TCR was recovered from a man aged 30 to 39 with acute or convalescent COVID-19. CDR3 in DNA: TGTGCCAGCAGTGTAGGGCTAGCAGCCTACGAGCAGTACTTC. It encodes CASSVGLAAYEQYF.